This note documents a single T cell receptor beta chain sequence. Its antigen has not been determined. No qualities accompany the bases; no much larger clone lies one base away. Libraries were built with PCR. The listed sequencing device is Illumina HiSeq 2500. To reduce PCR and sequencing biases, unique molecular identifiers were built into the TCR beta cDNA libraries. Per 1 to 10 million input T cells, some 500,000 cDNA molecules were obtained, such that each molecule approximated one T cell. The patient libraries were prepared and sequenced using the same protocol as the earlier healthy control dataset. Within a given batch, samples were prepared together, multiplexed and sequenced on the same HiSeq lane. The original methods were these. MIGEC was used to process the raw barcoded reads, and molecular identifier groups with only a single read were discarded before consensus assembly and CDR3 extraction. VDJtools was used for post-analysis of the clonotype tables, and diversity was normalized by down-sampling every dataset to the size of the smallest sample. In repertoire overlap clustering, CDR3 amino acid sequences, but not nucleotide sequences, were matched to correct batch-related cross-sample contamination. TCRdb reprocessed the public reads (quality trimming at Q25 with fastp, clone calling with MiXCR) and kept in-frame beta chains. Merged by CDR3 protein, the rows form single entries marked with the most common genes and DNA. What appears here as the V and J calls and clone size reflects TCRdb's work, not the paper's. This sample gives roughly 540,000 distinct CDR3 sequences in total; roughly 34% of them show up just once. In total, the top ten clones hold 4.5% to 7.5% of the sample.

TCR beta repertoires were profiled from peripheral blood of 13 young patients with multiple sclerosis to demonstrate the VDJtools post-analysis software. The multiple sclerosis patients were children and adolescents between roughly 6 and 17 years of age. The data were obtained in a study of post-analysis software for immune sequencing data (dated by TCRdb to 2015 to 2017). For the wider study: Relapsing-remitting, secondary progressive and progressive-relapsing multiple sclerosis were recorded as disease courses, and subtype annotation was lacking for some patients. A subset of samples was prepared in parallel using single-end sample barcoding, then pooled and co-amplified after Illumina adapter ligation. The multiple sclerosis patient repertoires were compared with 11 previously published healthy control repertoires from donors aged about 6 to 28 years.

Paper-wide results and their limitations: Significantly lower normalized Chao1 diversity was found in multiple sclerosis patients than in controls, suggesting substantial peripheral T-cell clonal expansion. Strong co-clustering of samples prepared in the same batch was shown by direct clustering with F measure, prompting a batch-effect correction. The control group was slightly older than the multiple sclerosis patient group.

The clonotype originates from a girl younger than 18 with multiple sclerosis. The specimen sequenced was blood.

The DNA sequence is TGTGCCAGCACCTCCAAGGGCCTTAACTATGGCTACACCTTC. This codes for CASTSKGLNYGYTF. The sequence links TRBV3-1 to TRBJ1-2; the D gene cannot be named for sure. The CDR3 contains 14 residues, cysteine and phenylalanine counted. The read is trimmed to its CDR3 DNA, 42 bases read in frame from base 1. Trimming costs V 7 bases and J 1 base, and their ends lie 13 bases apart. CDR1 and CDR2 (LGHDT, YNNKEL) derive from the germline V gene (reference sequence).